This TCR beta chain comes out of a study of T cell responses to AZD1222 COVID-19 vaccine (dated by TCRdb to the early 2020s). In terms of the full investigation: AZD1222 recipients with second doses at about 4 weeks or about 12 weeks were pooled, because spike-specific TCR depth and breadth did not differ between schedules. A total of about 230 trial participants underwent TCR sequencing, of whom around 200 received two doses of AZD1222 and about 25 received two doses of the MenACWY control vaccine. Trial participants were enrolled into age subgroups of 18-55, 56-69 and 70-plus years, which contained roughly 140, 27 and 60 TCR-sequenced participants, respectively.

Worth noting for this clone: The clone's antigen remains unknown. The record has no base qualities; no much larger clone is one base away.

Overall study outcomes, separate from this receptor: After two AZD1222 doses, both the breadth and the depth of spike-specific TCRs were significantly higher than at day 0 and than in MenACWY recipients. Conclusions about previously exposed vaccinees are limited, since just five or six AZD1222 recipients were seropositive for SARS-CoV-2 at baseline. Because no samples from the day 14 peak response were available, repertoires could be characterized only after the peak T cell response. Vaccine-associated CD4 TCRs spanned the whole spike protein, with dominant responses in regions 160-218 and 743-854. The 56-69-year group was small, and its depth increase did not reach significance, likely because of low power. Epitopes outside the regions mutated in the B.1.351 and B.1.1.7 variants were reportedly recognized by nearly half of the unique spike-specific TCRs. Most participants were white British and females outnumbered males, and the authors suggested that clonal diversity may have been underestimated.

The CDR3 regions of human TCRbeta chains were analyzed by immunosequencing. The paper's processing steps were these. Repertoire TCRs were checked for matches against a reference library of SARS-CoV-2-specific TCRs that had been generated using the MIRA antigen-specificity platform. Breadth meant the fraction of unique TCRs that were SARS-CoV-2-associated, whereas depth meant the fraction of total T cells that were SARS-CoV-2-associated. Using the MIRA data, each spike-specific TCR was assigned both to the spike region to which the TCR was reactive and to a CD4 or CD8 class. Log10-transformed breadth and depth values were compared by one-way ANOVA with Sidak's multiple comparisons tests. TCRdb mirrors the immuneACCESS table, restricted to in-frame sequences. Some clones are absent from its copies; in checked studies, under half trace to an unresolved V gene, and the reason for the others is unknown. V, J and clone size reflect that table, while D and trimming were determined from the DNA. The sample table records some 180,000 clones; around 88% of these occur just once. Approximately 0.5% of the sample is taken by the ten largest.

The label giving this sample's time point can be read as: baseline before first vaccination. Vaccinee samples came from UK trials COV001 and COV002, including a single-blind randomized controlled phase 2/3 trial of AZD1222 (ChAdOx1 nCoV-19) in healthy adults. Trial participant PBMC samples were collected at day 0 and day 28 after the second dose for TCRbeta chain sequencing. The CDR3, from cysteine to phenylalanine, totals 15 residues. The sequence is cut down to CDR3 DNA, 45 bases in frame from base 1. For CDR1 and CDR2, the germline V gene lists MRHNA and SNTAGT. V ends up 2 bases short and J 4 bases short, with an unmatched junction base count of 7.

The chain is made from TRBV6-4 and TRBJ1-1; 7 bases in the middle match TRBD1. The sample here was peripheral blood, taken on day 0 of AZD1222 vaccination. The clonotype comes from an adult in good health. The bases are TGTGCCAGCAGTGACGGGCACAGGGGACTCACTGAAGCTTTCTTT. It is translated as CASSDGHRGLTEAFF.